One TCR beta chain is described in this entry. Its antigen is unidentified. Germline lookup yields CDR1 SQVTM and CDR2 ANQGSEA. The V gene end was trimmed by 6 bases and the J gene end by 5 bases; junction bases not matched to a gene: 10. The CDR3 length is 14 residues. PCR was performed using 60 Vbeta and 13 Jbeta primers. The repertoire was sequenced with immunoSEQ multiplex PCR; TCRdb's copy has only in-frame clones and lacks some. The sample has over 100,000 clones. The data stem from a study of cytomegalovirus exposure and HLA in healthy donors. Whole-study results and caveats: It was reported that TCR beta sequences correctly inferred the HLA-A and HLA-B alleles for most subjects. Immune exposure information comprised only CMV serostatus. Relative to the roughly 690-donor mean, N-insertions were reportedly fewer in an Asian-associated ancestry cluster in a later analysis.

Source material: PBMCs. J is TRBJ2-3 and V is TRBV29-1; 8 bases align to TRBD1. The source is a woman between 40 and 55 years old in good health and CMV-seropositive. The CDR3 protein is CSVGGQGVIDTQYF. Here the CDR3 DNA reads TGCAGCGTCGGCGGACAGGGTGTAATAGATACGCAGTATTTT.